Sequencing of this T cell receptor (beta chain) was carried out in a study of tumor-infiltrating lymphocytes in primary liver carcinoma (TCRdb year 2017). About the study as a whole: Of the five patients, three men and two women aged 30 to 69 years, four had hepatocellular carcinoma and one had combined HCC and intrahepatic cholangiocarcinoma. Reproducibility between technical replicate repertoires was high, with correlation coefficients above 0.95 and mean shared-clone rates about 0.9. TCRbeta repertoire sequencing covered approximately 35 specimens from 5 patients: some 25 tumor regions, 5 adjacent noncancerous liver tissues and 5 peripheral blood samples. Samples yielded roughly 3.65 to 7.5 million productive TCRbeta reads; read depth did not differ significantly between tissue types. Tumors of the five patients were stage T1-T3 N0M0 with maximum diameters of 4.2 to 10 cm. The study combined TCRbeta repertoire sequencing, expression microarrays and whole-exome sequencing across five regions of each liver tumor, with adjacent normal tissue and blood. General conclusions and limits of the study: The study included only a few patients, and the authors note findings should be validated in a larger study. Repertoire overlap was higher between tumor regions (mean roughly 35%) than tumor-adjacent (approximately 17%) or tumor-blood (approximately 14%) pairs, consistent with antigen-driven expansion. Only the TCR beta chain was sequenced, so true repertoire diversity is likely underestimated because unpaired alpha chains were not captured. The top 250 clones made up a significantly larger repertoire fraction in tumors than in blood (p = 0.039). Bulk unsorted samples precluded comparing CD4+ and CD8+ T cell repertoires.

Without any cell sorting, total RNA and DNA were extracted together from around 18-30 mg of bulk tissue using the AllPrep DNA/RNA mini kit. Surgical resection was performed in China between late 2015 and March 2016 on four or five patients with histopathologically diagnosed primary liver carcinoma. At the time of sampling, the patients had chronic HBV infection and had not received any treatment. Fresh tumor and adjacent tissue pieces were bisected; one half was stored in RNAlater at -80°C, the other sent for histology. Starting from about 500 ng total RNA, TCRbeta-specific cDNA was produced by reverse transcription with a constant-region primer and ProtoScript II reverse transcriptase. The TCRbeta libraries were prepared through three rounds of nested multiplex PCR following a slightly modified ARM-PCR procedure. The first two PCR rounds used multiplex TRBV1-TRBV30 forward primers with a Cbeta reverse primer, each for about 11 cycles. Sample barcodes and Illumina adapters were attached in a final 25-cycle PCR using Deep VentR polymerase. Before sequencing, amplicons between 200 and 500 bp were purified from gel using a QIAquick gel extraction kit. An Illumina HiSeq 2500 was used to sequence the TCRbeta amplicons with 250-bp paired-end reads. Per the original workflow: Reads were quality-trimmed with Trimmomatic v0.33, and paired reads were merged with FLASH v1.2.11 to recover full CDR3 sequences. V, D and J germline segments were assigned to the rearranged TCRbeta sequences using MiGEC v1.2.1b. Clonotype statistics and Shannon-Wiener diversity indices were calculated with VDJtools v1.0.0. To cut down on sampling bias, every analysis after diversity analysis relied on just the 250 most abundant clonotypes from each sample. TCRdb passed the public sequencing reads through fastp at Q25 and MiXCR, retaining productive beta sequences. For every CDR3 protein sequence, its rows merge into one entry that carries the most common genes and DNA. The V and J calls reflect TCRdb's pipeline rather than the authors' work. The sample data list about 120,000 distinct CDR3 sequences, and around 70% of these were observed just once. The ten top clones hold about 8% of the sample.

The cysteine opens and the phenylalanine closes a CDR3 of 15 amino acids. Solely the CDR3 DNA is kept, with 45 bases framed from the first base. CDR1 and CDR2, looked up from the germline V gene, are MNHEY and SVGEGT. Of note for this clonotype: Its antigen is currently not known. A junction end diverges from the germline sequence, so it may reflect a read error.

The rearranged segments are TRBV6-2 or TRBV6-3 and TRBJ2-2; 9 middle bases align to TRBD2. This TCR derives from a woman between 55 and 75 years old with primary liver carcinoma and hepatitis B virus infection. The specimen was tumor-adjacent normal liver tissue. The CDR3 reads CAITPAAGGTGELFF. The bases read TGTGCCATCACCCCTGCAGCGGGAGGTACCGGGGAACTGTTTTTT.